This T cell receptor (beta chain) is from a study of blood T cell repertoires in COVID-19. The wider study: Sites in the United States, Italy and Spain provided acute and convalescent COVID-19 samples. PBMCs, B-cell-depleted T cells, or T cells were the source of the cDNA or gDNA that made up the material.

Original data processing: Amplifying reference gene primers gave estimates of nucleated cell counts. Generated by immunoSEQ multiplex PCR, the TCRdb table keeps only in-frame clones and is missing some. The V and J calls and the clone size are those of that table, but D and trimming were determined from the DNA. The sample lists under 200,000 clones, just under 80% occurring once. J gave up 3 bases and V 3 bases, and 11 bases lay outside the gene matches. The length of the CDR3 is 17 residues. CDR1 is KGHSH and CDR2 is LQKENI in the germline V gene. The V gene is TRBV18, the J gene TRBJ1-2; TRBD1 matches at 9 bases. Sequenced material: peripheral blood. This TCR derives from a man between 70 and 80 years old with active or convalescent COVID-19. For the CDR3, the DNA is TGTGCCAGCTCACCCCAGCCGGGACAGGGAGGGTACTATGGCTACACCTTC. It translates to CASSPQPGQGGYYGYTF.